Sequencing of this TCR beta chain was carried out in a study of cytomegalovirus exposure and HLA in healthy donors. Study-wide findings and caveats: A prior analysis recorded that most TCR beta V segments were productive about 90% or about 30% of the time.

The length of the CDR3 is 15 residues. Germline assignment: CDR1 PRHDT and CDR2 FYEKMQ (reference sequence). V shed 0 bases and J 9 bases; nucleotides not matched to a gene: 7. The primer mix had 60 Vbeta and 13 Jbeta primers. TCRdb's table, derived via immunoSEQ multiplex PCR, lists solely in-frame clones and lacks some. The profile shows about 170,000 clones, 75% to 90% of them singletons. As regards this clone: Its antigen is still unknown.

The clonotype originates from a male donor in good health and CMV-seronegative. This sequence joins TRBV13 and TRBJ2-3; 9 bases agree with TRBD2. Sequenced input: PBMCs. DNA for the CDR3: TGTGCCAGCAGCTTAGGTGGCGGGGGGGCCTTAACGCAGTATTTT. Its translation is CASSLGGGGALTQYF. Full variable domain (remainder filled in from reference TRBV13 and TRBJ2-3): AAGVIQSPRHLIKEKRETATLKCYPIPRHDTVYWYQQGPGQDPQFLISFYEKMQSDKGSIPDRFSAQQFSDYHSELNMSSLELGDSALYFCASSLGGGGALTQYFGPGTRLTVL.